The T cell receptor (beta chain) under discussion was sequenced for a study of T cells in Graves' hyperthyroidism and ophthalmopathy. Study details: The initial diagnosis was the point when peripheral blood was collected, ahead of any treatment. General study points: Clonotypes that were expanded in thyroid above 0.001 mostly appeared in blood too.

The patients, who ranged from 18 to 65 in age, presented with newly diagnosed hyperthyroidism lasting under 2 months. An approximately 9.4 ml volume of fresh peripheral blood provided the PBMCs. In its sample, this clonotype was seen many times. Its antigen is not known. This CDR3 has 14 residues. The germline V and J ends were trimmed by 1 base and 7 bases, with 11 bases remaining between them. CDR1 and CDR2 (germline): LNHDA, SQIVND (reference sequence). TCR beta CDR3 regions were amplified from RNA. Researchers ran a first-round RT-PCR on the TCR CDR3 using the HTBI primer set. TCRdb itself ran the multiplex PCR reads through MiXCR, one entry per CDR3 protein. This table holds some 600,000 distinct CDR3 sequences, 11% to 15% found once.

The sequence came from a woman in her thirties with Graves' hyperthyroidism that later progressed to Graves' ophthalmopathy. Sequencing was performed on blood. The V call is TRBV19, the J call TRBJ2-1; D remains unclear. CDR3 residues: CASSIGGGPNEQFF. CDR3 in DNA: TGTGCCAGTAGTATAGGAGGTGGGCCTAATGAGCAGTTCTTC.